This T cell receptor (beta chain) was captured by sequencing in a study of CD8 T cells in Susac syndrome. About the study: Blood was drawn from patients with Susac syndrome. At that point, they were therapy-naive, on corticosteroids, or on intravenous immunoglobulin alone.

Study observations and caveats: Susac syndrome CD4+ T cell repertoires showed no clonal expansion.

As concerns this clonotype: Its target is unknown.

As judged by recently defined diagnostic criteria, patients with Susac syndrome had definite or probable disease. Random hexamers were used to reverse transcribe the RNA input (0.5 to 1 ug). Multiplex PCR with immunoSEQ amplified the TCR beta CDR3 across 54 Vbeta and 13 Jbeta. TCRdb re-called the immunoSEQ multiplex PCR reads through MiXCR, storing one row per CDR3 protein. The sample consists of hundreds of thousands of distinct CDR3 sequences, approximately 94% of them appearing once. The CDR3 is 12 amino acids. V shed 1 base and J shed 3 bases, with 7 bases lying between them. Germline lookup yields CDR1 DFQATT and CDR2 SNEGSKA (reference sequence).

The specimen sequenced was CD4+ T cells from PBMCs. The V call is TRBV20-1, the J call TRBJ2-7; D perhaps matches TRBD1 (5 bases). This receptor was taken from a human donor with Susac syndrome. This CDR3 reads CSARGQNYEQYF. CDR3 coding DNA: TGCAGTGCTAGAGGACAGAACTACGAGCAGTACTTC.